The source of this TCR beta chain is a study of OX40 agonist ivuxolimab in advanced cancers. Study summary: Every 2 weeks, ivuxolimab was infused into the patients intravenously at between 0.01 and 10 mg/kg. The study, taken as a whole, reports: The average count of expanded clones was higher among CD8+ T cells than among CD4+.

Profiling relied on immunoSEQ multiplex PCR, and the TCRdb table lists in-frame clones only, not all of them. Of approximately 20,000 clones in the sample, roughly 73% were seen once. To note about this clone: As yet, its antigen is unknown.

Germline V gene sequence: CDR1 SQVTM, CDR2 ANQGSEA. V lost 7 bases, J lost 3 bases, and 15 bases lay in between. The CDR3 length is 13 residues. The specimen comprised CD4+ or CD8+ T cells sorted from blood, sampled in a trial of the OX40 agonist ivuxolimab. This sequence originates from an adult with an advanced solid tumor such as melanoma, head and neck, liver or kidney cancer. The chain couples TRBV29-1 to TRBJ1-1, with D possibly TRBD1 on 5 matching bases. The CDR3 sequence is CSASQVGDTEAFF. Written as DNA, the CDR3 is TGCAGCGCTTCACAGGTCGGGGACACTGAAGCTTTCTTT.